This TCR beta chain was sequenced during a study of shared clonotypes between healthy human individuals. Here immunoSEQ multiplex PCR was the method, and the copy in TCRdb shows in-frame clones only, minus some. The sample includes around 1,100,000 clones, roughly 77% of them seen just once. Findings and limits, study-wide: Generation probabilities of non-shared clonotypes were lower (relative to those shared by all four donors). Rarefaction gave evidence that sorted-subset sequencing remained incomplete despite large depth.

In the case of this clone: Its target is unknown.

Trimming took off 6 bases at V and 2 bases at J, with 11 bases between the two ends. This CDR3 has 13 amino acids. The germline gives CDR1 MNHNS, CDR2 SASEGT. The split of CD4+ cells yielded CD45RA+ naive and CD45RA-negative memory subsets. The chain recombines TRBV6-1 with TRBJ2-7; no reliable D call. The source material was memory CD4+ T cells from PBMCs. Subset: CD45RA-negative fraction. The sequence came from a man between 18 and 35 years old in good health. Some clones in this sample may be carry-over from other donors' samples. The CDR3 sequence: CASRSPKTYEQYF. The DNA for the CDR3 is TGTGCCAGCAGGTCCCCGAAAACCTACGAGCAGTACTTC.